The T cell receptor (beta chain) described here comes from a study of CD8+CD57+ T cells in acquired aplastic anemia. The CDR3 consists of 13 residues. CDR1 is SQVTM and CDR2 is ANQGSEA in the germline V gene. Trimming took off 5 bases at V and 0 bases at J, with 10 bases between the two ends. For CDR3 and TCR beta VDJ profiling, genomic DNA was the template used. TCRdb analysed the reads with MiXCR anew, one entry per CDR3 protein. The repertoire holds roughly 200,000 distinct CDR3 sequences, 50% to 65% seen once, with about 39% in the top ten. Patients selected for sequencing had displayed CD8+CD57+ cell expansion by flow cytometry.

Sequencing was carried out using sorted CD4+, CD8+, or CD8+CD57+ T cells (not recorded which) from PBMCs. This sequence joins TRBV29-1 and TRBJ1-2; D possibly corresponds to TRBD1 (5 bases). The origin of this receptor is a human donor with aplastic anemia. CDR3 sequence reads: CSVPRDANYGYTF. CDR3 in DNA: TGCAGCGTTCCCCGGGACGCTAACTATGGCTACACCTTC.